This TCR beta chain appears in the sequencing data of a study of cytomegalovirus exposure and HLA in healthy donors. Primers included in the PCR were 60 Vbeta and 13 Jbeta primers. Generated by immunoSEQ multiplex PCR, the TCRdb table keeps only in-frame clones and is missing some. The sample consists of more than 120,000 clones, roughly 80% of them appearing once. The CDR3 is made up of 14 amino acids. With 4 bases removed from V and 1 base from J, the gap between germline ends came to 10 bases. CDR1 and CDR2 (germline): LNHDA, SQIVND (reference sequence). The specimen was PBMCs. The TCR originated in a woman aged 25 to 39 in good health and CMV-seronegative. V gene TRBV19 combines with J gene TRBJ2-5, with a tentative D call TRBD2 (6 bases). The DNA of the CDR3 is TGTGCCAGTAGTAGGAGGGACCTCCAAGAGACCCAGTACTTC. It translates to CASSRRDLQETQYF. Filled out from reference TRBV19 and TRBJ2-5, the complete variable domain reads DGGITQSPKYLFRKEGQNVTLSCEQNLNHDAMYWYRQDPGQGLRLIYYSQIVNDFQKGDIAEGYSVSREKKESFPLTVTSAQKNPTAFYLCASSRRDLQETQYFGPGTRLLVL.